The 27 T cell receptor beta chains below come from one sample, sequenced in a study of T cell changes during pregnancy in multiple sclerosis (dated by TCRdb to about 2019). The method behind the library was the immunoSEQ multiplex PCR assay. This is the immuneACCESS table as TCRdb keeps it, with only in-frame sequences that have V and J called. A part of the clones is gone; compared with another copy, unresolved V genes explain less than half, and the rest is unexplained. This sample gives about 69,000 clones in total; approximately 92% of them show up just once. The top ten hold just under 2% of the sample. Here the sequenced sample was peripheral blood, taken in the third trimester of pregnancy. The source of these receptors is a female donor in good health, enrolled as a control in a pregnancy study.

The chain recombines TRBV6-1 with TRBJ1-5; 7 bases match TRBD1. The CDR3 has 13 residues. From germline, CDR1 is MNHNS and CDR2 SASEGT. V was clipped by 6 bases and J by 4 bases; unmatched bases: 3. The CDR3 nucleotides read TGTGCCAGCAGGGAGACAGGGAATCAGCCCCAGCATTTT. It translates to CASRETGNQPQHF.

The chain joins TRBV6-1 to TRBJ2-1, with D tentatively TRBD1 (6 bases). CDR3 length: 15 residues. CDR1 is MNHNS, CDR2 SASEGT, per germline. Trimming shortened V by 1 base and J by 1 base, and 8 bases separated the two germline ends. The CDR3 bases are TGTGCCAGCAGTGAAGGGCAGGGGTCCTACAATGAGCAGTTCTTC. The encoded protein is CASSEGQGSYNEQFF.

The chain joins TRBV4-1 to TRBJ2-5; D call uncertain. The ends were cut back, 0 bases at V and 5 bases at J, with 7 bases in the middle. The CDR3 spans 13 residues. The germline V gene encodes CDR1 MGHRA and CDR2 YSYEKL. The CDR3 DNA reads TGCGCCAGCAGCCAAGAGCGATCGGAGACCCAGTACTTC. The encoded protein is CASSQERSETQYF.

This chain connects TRBV2 to TRBJ2-2; 7 bases match TRBD2. CDR3 length: 15 amino acids. The ends lost 4 bases at V and 7 bases at J; junction bases unmatched: 9. Germline V gene lookup returns CDR1 SNHLY and CDR2 FYNNEI. CDR3 amino acids: CASSGRTRGFGELFF. CDR3 DNA sequence: TGTGCCAGCAGTGGCCGGACTAGGGGTTTCGGGGAGCTGTTTTTT.

V usage is TRBV7-9 and J usage is TRBJ1-3, with a possible D match to TRBD1 (5 bases). CDR3 size: 14 residues. Germline V CDR1 and CDR2: SEHNR, FQNEAQ (reference sequence). Trimming shortened V by 5 bases and J by 1 base, and 9 bases separated the two germline ends. For the CDR3, the DNA is TGTGCCAGCAGCCGGCCAGGGTCTGGAAACACCATATATTTT. Encoded protein: CASSRPGSGNTIYF. Using reference TRBV7-9 and TRBJ1-3 for the parts outside the CDR3, the full variable domain is DTGVSQNPRHKITKRGQNVTFRCDPISEHNRLYWYRQTLGQGPEFLTYFQNEAQLEKSRLLSDRFSAERPKGSFSTLEIQRTEQGDSAMYLCASSRPGSGNTIYFGEGSWLTVV.

This clone has only one observation. The chain carries TRBV7-3 and TRBJ2-3, with D perhaps TRBD2 (6 bases). The CDR3 has 13 amino acids. Germline CDR1 and CDR2: SGHTA and FQGTGA. V lost 5 bases and J 4 bases, leaving 10 bases between the germline ends. The CDR3 is CASSPDYPDTQYF. The CDR3 nucleotides read TGTGCCAGCAGCCCGGACTATCCAGATACGCAGTATTTT.

This chain uses TRBV2 with TRBJ1-2; D might be TRBD1 (6 bases). This CDR3 has 14 amino acids. The germline gives CDR1 SNHLY, CDR2 FYNNEI. The V end lost 7 bases, the J end lost 3 bases, and 15 bases lay between the germline ends. CDR3 bases: TGTGCCAGCACTAGGACAGTATTGGACTATGGCTACACCTTC. Protein sequence: CASTRTVLDYGYTF.

The chain recombines TRBV9 with TRBJ2-6; TRBD1 matches at 9 bases. From germline, CDR1 is SGDLS and CDR2 YYNGEE. The CDR3 spans 18 residues. V was clipped by 0 bases and J by 0 bases; unmatched bases: 4. DNA of the CDR3: TGTGCCAGCAGCGTAGGGGGACAGGGCCTCTCTGGGGCCAACGTCCTGACTTTC. This gives the protein CASSVGGQGLSGANVLTF.

The CDR3, as DNA: TGTGCCAGCAGTTTGCGGGGGAAGCATTTT. The encoded protein is CASSLRGKHF. The chain links TRBV27 to TRBJ1-5; D is perhaps TRBD1 (5 bases). Germline assignment: CDR1 MNHEY and CDR2 SMNVEV (reference sequence). The V and J ends lost 3 bases and 14 bases respectively, with 8 bases between them. The CDR3 runs to 10 residues.

The chain uses TRBV4-1 and TRBJ1-2; TRBD1 might be the D (5 bases). Germline CDR1 reads MGHRA; CDR2 reads YSYEKL. Trimming shortened V by 4 bases and J by 6 bases, and 21 bases separated the two germline ends. The CDR3 runs 16 residues. The CDR3, as DNA: TGCGCCAGCAGCCTCGGCCTTACCGGGACTACGGATGGCTACACCTTC. This translates into CASSLGLTGTTDGYTF.

The chain couples TRBV11-3 to TRBJ1-1; TRBD1 agrees at 9 bases. After removal of 11 bases from V and 0 bases from J, the junction contained 10 bases not matched to a gene. CDR1 is SGHNT, CDR2 YENEEA, per germline. This CDR3 has 15 amino acids. The CDR3 loop is CASAPGTGLNTEAFF. CDR3 in DNA: TGTGCCTCGGCCCCAGGGACAGGGCTGAACACTGAAGCTTTCTTT.

The chain links TRBV5-6 to TRBJ1-1, with 8 bases that match TRBD1. The V gene's germline CDR1 is SGHDT and CDR2 YYEEEE. The length of the CDR3 is 14 residues. V shed 4 bases, J shed 7 bases, and the junction held 9 bases outside the gene matches. As DNA, the CDR3 is TGTGCCAGCAGCGTATTCAGGGGGCTCAGTGAAGCTTTCTTT. Protein: CASSVFRGLSEAFF.

This chain links TRBV5-1 with TRBJ2-6, with a possible D match to TRBD1 (6 bases). The CDR3 covers 17 residues. The V gene lost 6 bases and the J gene lost 0 bases, with 16 bases spanning the gap. CDR1 is SGHRS and CDR2 is YFSETQ in the germline V gene. This CDR3 reads CASTPRGGSSGANVLTF. The CDR3 DNA reads as TGCGCCAGCACCCCGCGAGGGGGTAGCTCTGGGGCCAACGTCCTGACTTTC.

In this sample, this clone turned up a few times. The chain joins TRBV6-5 to TRBJ1-3, with TRBD1 matching 7 bases. Germline CDR1 reads MNHEY; CDR2 reads SVGAGI. The junction had 6 bases not matched to a gene; V was cut back by 7 bases and J by 0 bases. The CDR3 has 15 amino acids. CDR3 DNA sequence: TGTGCCAGCATTCAAACAGGGGCCTCTGGAAACACCATATATTTT. It encodes CASIQTGASGNTIYF.

V is TRBV28 and J is TRBJ2-2; maybe TRBD1 (5 bases). This CDR3 is built from 15 residues. Trimming cost V 3 bases and J 2 bases, with 10 bases left between them. The germline V gene encodes CDR1 MDHEN and CDR2 SYDVKM. The CDR3 here is CASSLETANTGELFF. The DNA for the CDR3 is TGTGCCAGCAGTTTGGAGACAGCTAACACCGGGGAGCTGTTTTTT.

The chain links TRBV9 to TRBJ2-5, with D possibly being TRBD2 (5 bases). CDR1 and CDR2 (germline): SGDLS, YYNGEE. V lost 4 bases to trimming and J lost 5 bases, with 18 bases between them. This CDR3 has 15 amino acids. The chain's CDR3 is CASSPLLSGAETQYF. CDR3 nucleotide sequence: TGTGCCAGCAGCCCACTGTTGAGCGGAGCGGAGACCCAGTACTTC.

The V gene is TRBV5-1, the J gene TRBJ1-2; D call uncertain. The CDR3 sequence is 14 residues long. V lost 4 bases to trimming and J lost 1 base, with 11 bases between them. Per germline, CDR1 SGHRS and CDR2 YFSETQ. The chain's CDR3 is CASSPGDSNYGYTF. In DNA form, the CDR3 reads TGCGCCAGCAGCCCGGGTGATAGTAACTATGGCTACACCTTC.

The chain carries TRBV2 and TRBJ1-2; TRBD1 aligns across 7 bases. The CDR3 has 13 residues. The V gene end was trimmed by 7 bases and the J gene end by 7 bases; junction bases not matched to a gene: 9. Germline V lookup: CDR1 SNHLY, CDR2 FYNNEI. CDR3 nucleotides: TGTGCCAGCAAAGCAGGGGGAATCCTTGGCTACACCTTC. Protein: CASKAGGILGYTF.

This clone was counted between two and nine times. The gene calls are TRBV18 and TRBJ1-1, with a possible D match to TRBD1 (6 bases). V was cut by 1 base and J by 1 base, with 7 bases left in between. CDR3 length: 14 amino acids. CDR1 and CDR2 (germline): KGHSH, LQKENI. The CDR3 is CASSPQGENTEAFF. CDR3 coding DNA: TGTGCCAGCTCACCACAGGGGGAGAACACTGAAGCTTTCTTT. The full variable domain, completed using reference TRBV18 and TRBJ1-1, is NAGVMQNPRHLVRRRGQEARLRCSPMKGHSHVYWYRQLPEEGLKFMVYLQKENIIDESGMPKERFSAEFPKEGPSILRIQQVVRGDSAAYFCASSPQGENTEAFFGQGTRLTVV.

V is TRBV28 and J is TRBJ2-2; D perhaps matches TRBD1 (6 bases). The CDR3 totals 13 residues. The V gene lost 3 bases and the J gene lost 8 bases, with 10 bases spanning the gap. Per the germline V gene, CDR1 is MDHEN and CDR2 is SYDVKM. The CDR3 bases are TGTGCCAGCAGTTTTACAGGGAAAGGGGAGCTGTTTTTT. Translation: CASSFTGKGELFF. The full variable domain, in which reference TRBV28 and TRBJ2-2 provide the parts outside the CDR3, is DVKVTQSSRYLVKRTGEKVFLECVQDMDHENMFWYRQDPGLGLRLIYFSYDVKMKEKGDIPEGYSVSREKKERFSLILESASTNQTSMYLCASSFTGKGELFFGEGSRLTVL.

V gene TRBV2 combines with J gene TRBJ2-1; the match to TRBD2 covers 7 bases. Germline V gene data show CDR1 as SNHLY and CDR2 as FYNNEI. This CDR3 comprises 13 residues. The J segment lost 9 bases and the V segment lost 7 bases, leaving 9 bases of the junction unmatched. CDR3 loop: CASIPSGRSEQFF. The CDR3 DNA sequence: TGTGCCAGCATCCCTAGCGGACGCTCTGAGCAGTTCTTC.

This chain uses TRBV7-8 with TRBJ1-5, with no clear D. Germline CDR1 reads SGHVS; CDR2 reads FQNEAQ. The CDR3 contains 15 residues. Trimming left V 3 bases short and J 2 bases short, with 11 bases between. DNA for the CDR3: TGTGCCAGCAGCTTCGACAAGATCCGCAATCAGCCCCAGCATTTT. Translation gives CASSFDKIRNQPQHF. The full variable domain, completed using reference TRBV7-8 and TRBJ1-5, is GAGVSQSPRYKVAKRGQDVALRCDPISGHVSLFWYQQALGQGPEFLTYFQNEAQLDKSGLPSDRFFAERPEGSVSTLKIQRTQQEDSAVYLCASSFDKIRNQPQHFGDGTRLSIL.

This chain links TRBV11-2 with TRBJ2-7; weak D call: TRBD1 (5 bases). The germline V and J ends were trimmed by 5 bases and 2 bases, with 16 bases remaining between them. The CDR3 has 15 residues. Germline CDR1 and CDR2: SGHAT and FQNNGV. In DNA, the CDR3 is TGTGCCAGCAGCCAAGGACAAAACCTGGCCTACGAGCAGTACTTC. This sequence encodes CASSQGQNLAYEQYF.

This clone appeared a single time. The V and J genes are TRBV30 and TRBJ1-2; D gene uncertain. There are 11 residues in the CDR3. The germline V and J ends were trimmed by 1 base and 11 bases, with 11 bases remaining between them. Germline CDR1 and CDR2: GTSNPN and SVGIG (reference sequence). The CDR3 DNA is TGTGCCTGGAGTGGGGGAGTAACTTACACCTTC. Translation: CAWSGGVTYTF.

V is TRBV4-3 and J is TRBJ2-7; D gene unclear. Germline values: CDR1 LGHNA, CDR2 YSLEER. The CDR3 covers 16 residues. Trimming left V 6 bases short and J 1 base short, with 19 bases between. Written as DNA, the CDR3 is TGCGCCAGCAGTGAGACAAGGTCGTTCCTTTCCTACGAGCAGTACTTC. Protein product: CASSETRSFLSYEQYF.

The J gene is TRBJ2-7, the V gene TRBV6-5; TRBD1 agrees at 8 bases. The CDR3 loop spans 14 amino acids. V shed 8 bases and J 3 bases; nucleotides not matched to a gene: 9. Germline-derived CDR1 and CDR2 are MNHEY and SVGAGI. The CDR3 loop is CASGPRQGIYEQYF. Written as DNA, the CDR3 is TGTGCCAGCGGTCCTAGACAGGGGATCTACGAGCAGTACTTC.

The V and J genes are TRBV9 and TRBJ2-7; TRBD1 agrees at 8 bases. V lost 2 bases and J lost 1; bases outside the gene matches: 2. Germline CDR1 is SGDLS and CDR2 is YYNGEE. This CDR3 has 14 amino acids. The DNA of the CDR3 is TGTGCCAGCAGCGTGGACAGGGTGTCCTACGAGCAGTACTTC. Translation gives CASSVDRVSYEQYF.